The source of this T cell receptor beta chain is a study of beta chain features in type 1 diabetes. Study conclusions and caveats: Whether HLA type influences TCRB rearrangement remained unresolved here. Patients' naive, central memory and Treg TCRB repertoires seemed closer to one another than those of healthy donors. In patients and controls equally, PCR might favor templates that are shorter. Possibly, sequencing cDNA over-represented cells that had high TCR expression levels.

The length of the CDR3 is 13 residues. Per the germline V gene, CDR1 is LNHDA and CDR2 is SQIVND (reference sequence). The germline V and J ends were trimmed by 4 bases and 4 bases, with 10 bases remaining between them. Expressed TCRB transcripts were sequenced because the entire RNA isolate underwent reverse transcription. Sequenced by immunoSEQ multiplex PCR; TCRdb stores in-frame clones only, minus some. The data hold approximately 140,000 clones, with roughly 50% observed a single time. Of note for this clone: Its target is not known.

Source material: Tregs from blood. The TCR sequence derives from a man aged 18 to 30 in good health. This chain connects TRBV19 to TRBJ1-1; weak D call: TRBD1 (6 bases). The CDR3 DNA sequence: TGTGCCAGTAGTAAACAGGGAATCACTGAAGCTTTCTTT. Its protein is CASSKQGITEAFF.